A selection of T cell receptor beta chains follows, all from one sample in a study of cytomegalovirus exposure and HLA in healthy donors. The repertoire was sequenced with immunoSEQ multiplex PCR; TCRdb's copy has only in-frame clones and lacks some. Its table records about 72,000 clones. Material: PBMCs. The source is a woman in her thirties or forties in good health and CMV-seropositive. The CDR3 runs from the conserved cysteine through the conserved F or W.

j_call v_call cdr3_aa
TRBJ2-1 TRBV5-1 CASSFAGGTYNEQFF
TRBJ1-3 TRBV15 CATSREGSTSGNTIYF
TRBJ2-1 TRBV6-4 CASSDSRGGQSEQFF
TRBJ2-7 TRBV5-1 CASSLVIQGYEQYF
TRBJ2-2 TRBV4-2 CASSHRTSDPGELFF
TRBJ2-7 TRBV27 CASSLSTGGYEQYF
TRBJ2-1 TRBV10-3 CAISDGERGDNEQFF
TRBJ2-2 TRBV7-3 CASSFVSGTGELFF
TRBJ2-2 TRBV6-5 CASRPGTSSAGELFF
TRBJ2-1 TRBV19 CASTHPGGASYNEQFF
TRBJ1-2 TRBV2 CASSNQVYGYTF
TRBJ2-3 TRBV19 CASRETDTQYF
TRBJ2-1 TRBV5-8 CASSLGRGLDNEQFF
TRBJ1-2 TRBV28 CASRVRTGAYFNYGYTF
TRBJ1-6 TRBV10-2 CASSGGTGGNSRGNSPLHF
TRBJ2-2 TRBV9 CASSVNKENTGELFF
TRBJ2-7 TRBV21-1 CASRGQVYTDYEQYF
TRBJ2-1 TRBV4-2 CASSQDLGQPGEQFF
TRBJ1-2 TRBV10-3 CAISGAGEGAGYTF
TRBJ2-5 TRBV4-1 CASSQESGFTGGPEETQYF
TRBJ2-2 TRBV6-5 CASSSGLPTGELFF
TRBJ2-7 TRBV7-8 CASSDRTGRGFSSKQYF
TRBJ2-7 TRBV4-1 CASSQPGQGVYEQYF
TRBJ1-5 TRBV7-2 CASSRDRAGNQPQHF
TRBJ1-4 TRBV4-2 CASSQDPTGSNEKLFF
TRBJ2-3 TRBV7-6 CASSLSFPGLPPADTQYF
TRBJ2-1 TRBV4-1 CASSQDTSRNEQFF
TRBJ2-7 TRBV7-9 CASSLALAGALYEQYF
TRBJ1-1 TRBV30 CAPTGANTEAFF
TRBJ1-1 TRBV5-4 CASNPDGTLKNTEAFF
TRBJ2-1 TRBV27 CASTGLAGSNNEQFF
NA TRBV5-4 CASALGRGAQYEQYF